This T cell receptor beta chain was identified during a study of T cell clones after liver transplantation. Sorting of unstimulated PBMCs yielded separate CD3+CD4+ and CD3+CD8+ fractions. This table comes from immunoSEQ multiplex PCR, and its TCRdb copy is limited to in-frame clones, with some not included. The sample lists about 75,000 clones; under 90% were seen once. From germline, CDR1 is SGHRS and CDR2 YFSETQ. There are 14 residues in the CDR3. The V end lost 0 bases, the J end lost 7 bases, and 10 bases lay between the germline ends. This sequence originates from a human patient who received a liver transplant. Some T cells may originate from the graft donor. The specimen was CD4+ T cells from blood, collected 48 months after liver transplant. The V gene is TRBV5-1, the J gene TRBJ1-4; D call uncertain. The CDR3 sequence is CASSLGGAGEKLFF. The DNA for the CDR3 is TGCGCCAGCAGCTTGGGCGGTGCGGGTGAAAAACTGTTTTTT.